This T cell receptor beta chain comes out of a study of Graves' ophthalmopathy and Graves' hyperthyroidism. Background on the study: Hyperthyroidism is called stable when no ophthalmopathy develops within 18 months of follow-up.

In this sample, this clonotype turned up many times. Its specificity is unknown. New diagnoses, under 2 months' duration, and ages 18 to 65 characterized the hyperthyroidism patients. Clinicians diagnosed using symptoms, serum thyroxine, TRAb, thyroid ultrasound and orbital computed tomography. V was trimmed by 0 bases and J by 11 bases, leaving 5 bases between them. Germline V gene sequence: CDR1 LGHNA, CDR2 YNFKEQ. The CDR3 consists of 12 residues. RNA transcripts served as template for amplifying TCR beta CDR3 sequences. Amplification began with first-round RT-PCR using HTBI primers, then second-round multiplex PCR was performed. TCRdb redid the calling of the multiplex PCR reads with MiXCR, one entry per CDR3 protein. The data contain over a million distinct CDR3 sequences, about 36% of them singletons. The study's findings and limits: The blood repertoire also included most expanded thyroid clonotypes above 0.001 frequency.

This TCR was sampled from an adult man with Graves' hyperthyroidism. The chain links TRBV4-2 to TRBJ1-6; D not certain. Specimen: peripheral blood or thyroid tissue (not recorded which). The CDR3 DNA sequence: TGTGCCAGCAGCCAAGAAGCGGCACCCCTCCACTTT. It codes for CASSQEAAPLHF.